This T cell receptor (beta chain) stems from a study of T cells after yellow fever vaccination. TCRdb redid the calling of the 5' RACE reads with MiXCR, one entry per CDR3 protein. The repertoire has 450,000 to 600,000 distinct CDR3 sequences, about 15% of them found once; the top ten carry 15% to 20%. The V and J ends lost 0 bases and 5 bases respectively, with 11 bases between them. This CDR3 has 15 residues. CDR1 is MNHEY, CDR2 SVGAGI, per germline. This clonotype was counted only a few times. The source is a man between 18 and 29 years old who received the YFV17D yellow fever vaccine. The V call is TRBV6-5, the J call TRBJ2-4; D assignment may be TRBD1 or TRBD2 (5 bases each). The source was PBMCs, collected 4 to 6 days after the first yellow fever vaccination. The CDR3 protein is CASSYSSGGENIQYF. In DNA, the CDR3 is TGTGCCAGCAGTTACTCGAGTGGGGGAGAAAACATTCAGTACTTC.